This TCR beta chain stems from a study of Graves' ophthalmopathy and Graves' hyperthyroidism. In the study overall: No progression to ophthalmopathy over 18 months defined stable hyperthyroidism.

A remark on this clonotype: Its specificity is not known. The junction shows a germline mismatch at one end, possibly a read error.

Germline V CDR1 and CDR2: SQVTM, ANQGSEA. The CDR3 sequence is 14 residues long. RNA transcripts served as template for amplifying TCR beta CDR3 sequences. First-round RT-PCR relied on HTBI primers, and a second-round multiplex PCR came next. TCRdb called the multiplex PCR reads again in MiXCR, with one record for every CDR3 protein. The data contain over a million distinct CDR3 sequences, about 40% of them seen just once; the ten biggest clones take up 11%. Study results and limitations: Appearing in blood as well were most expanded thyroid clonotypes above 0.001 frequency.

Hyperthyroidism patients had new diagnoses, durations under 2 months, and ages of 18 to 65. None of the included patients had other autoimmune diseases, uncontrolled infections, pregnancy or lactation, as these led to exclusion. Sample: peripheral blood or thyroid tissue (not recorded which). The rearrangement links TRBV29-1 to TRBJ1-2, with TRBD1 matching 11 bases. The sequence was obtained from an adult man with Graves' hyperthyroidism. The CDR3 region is CSVDSGTGGGGHTF. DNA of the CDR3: TGCAGCGTTGATTCCGGGACAGGGGGAGGTGGCCACACCTTC.